The text below deals with one T cell receptor (beta chain). Its antigen is unknown. Base qualities are missing; no much larger clone stands one base away. Library preparation used the immunoSEQ multiplex PCR assay. A mixture of 60 forward primers for TCR Vbeta segments and 13 reverse primers for TCR Jbeta segments was used in the multiplex PCR. The CDR3 region of rearranged TCR beta genes was amplified from genomic DNA with a multiplex PCR assay. The amplified TCR beta libraries were sequenced on the Illumina HiSeq System as 87-base-pair reads. Processing in the source paper ran as follows. Across the 700 or so repertoires, a later analysis counted 78 million or so unique TCR beta chains, about 10 million of which were shared by at least two donors. A nearest-neighbor algorithm error-corrected the raw reads and collapsed the reads into unique sequences, merging closely related sequences to remove PCR and sequencing errors. To assign V, D and J gene segments, CDR3 sequences were aligned to IMGT reference sequences. For a sequence to be retained, a match of at least six nucleotides to both a V gene segment and a J gene segment was required. Rearrangements were called productive when the CDR3 lacked stop codons and stayed in frame with V and J; all others were non-productive. CDR3 was defined by IMGT convention, running from the second conserved V-encoded cysteine to the conserved J-encoded phenylalanine. The earlier analysis of some 600 of the donors excluded sequences that lacked an unambiguous match to a single V gene segment. An earlier analysis of a few hundred of the donors called V segments functional above 56.7% productive rearrangements and segregating when the between-donor standard deviation exceeded 5%. A statistical classification framework was built to diagnose cytomegalovirus status from the catalog of TCR beta chain sequences. A later analysis assigned V and J genes by comparing TCR nucleotide sequences with IMGT/GENE-DB human TR gene sequences. The TCRdist pipeline was used in a later analysis to assign CDR3 sequences and most-parsimonious VDJ recombination scenarios. In a later analysis, each TCR beta chain was defined by its CDR3 amino acid sequence together with its V-gene family, and reads without a unique V-gene family were excluded. In a later analysis, fewer than 600 highly shared, low-generation-probability nucleotide sequences were removed to address suspected cross-contamination and a sequencing artifact. For each public chain, a later analysis derived a clonal expansion index from normalized ranks of inferred template counts within each repertoire. A later analysis computed generation probabilities with a VDJ recombination model fitted to out-of-frame rearrangements, and checked the results against IGoR. A later analysis scored TCR-TCR, TCR-HLA and TCR-CMV co-occurrence with hypergeometric tests, applying a repertoire-size bias correction to TCR pairs. A later analysis estimated false discovery rates by permuting HLA or CMV assignments 20 times. In a later analysis, co-occurring TCRs were grouped using DBSCAN, and TCRdist sequence similarity was added for clustering within HLA-allele-positive subsets. For co-occurrence clustering, repertoires with fewer than 30,000 or more than 120,000 public chains were excluded, along with five or six repertoires with anomalous nucleotide sharing. TCRdb carries this immuneACCESS record with in-frame sequences only. Its versions omit some clonotypes, under half of them owing to an unresolved V gene in the studies checked, with the rest unexplained. The V and J calls and clone size are taken from that table; D and trimming were inferred from the DNA. Here the sample has about 81,000 clones; 85% to 90% occur a single time. Around 2.5% of the sample belongs to the ten largest clones.

The cohort was made up of around 720 healthy bone marrow donors. At the time of sampling, every cohort member was nominally healthy, though immune exposures that went unrecorded were likely present. The donor was CMV seronegative and belonged to the group of approximately 320 seronegative cohort members. Each donor provided a peripheral blood sample, and peripheral blood mononuclear cells were used for TCR beta sequencing. The Qiagen DNeasy Blood Extraction Kit was used to extract genomic DNA from the blood cell samples. These data belong to a study of cytomegalovirus exposure and HLA in healthy donors (dated by TCRdb to the late 2010s). At the level of the whole study: An earlier analysis of some 550 of the donors reported approximately 290 Gb of sequence data and 100 million to 130 million unique TCR beta sequences from about 179 million T cells. The genetic ancestry cluster associated with self-reported Caucasian donors included 65% to 90% of the roughly 400 genotyped donors. The study combined high-throughput TCR immunosequencing, statistical association of individual TCRs with disease status, and machine learning to predict cytomegalovirus infection status. The study aimed to test whether cataloging public T cell receptors could reveal signatures of past pathogen exposure. Because of strong linkage in the cohort, roughly five DR-DQ haplotypes were treated as single units for association and clustering. Donor age, sex, ethnicity and CMV serostatus were compiled alongside the repertoire data. Among about 400 genotyped donors of the cohort, an average of roughly 230,000 unique TCR beta nucleotide sequences was sequenced per donor, of which approximately 18% were non-productive. To decide whether each TCR beta V gene segment behaved as functional or pseudogenic, an earlier analysis of approximately 600 of the donors relied on high-throughput TCR beta sequencing. To study patterns of TCR occurrence, a later analysis re-analyzed previously published TCR beta repertoires from 650 to 750 donors and added high-resolution HLA genotyping. Along with the approximately 700-subject first cohort, a separate validation cohort of roughly 110 different subjects was used. HLA typing covered class I and class II loci at four-digit resolution. In the later analysis, no new phenotypic data were used to find candidate immune exposures; instead, reliance was placed on TCR beta sequences and their occurrence across donors. All discovery cohort repertoires had been generated using a single sequencing platform. The study used immunosequencing to profile the T cell repertoires of approximately 640 subjects and linked those repertoires to cytomegalovirus serostatus. Typing coverage differed by locus: A, B, C, DRB1 and DQB1 were typed in about 629-640 donors, DQA1 in 522, DPA1 in some 570, and DPB1 in approximately 450. In a later genetic analysis, genome-wide SNP genotypes for about 55% of the 666 donors were used, and that subset was treated as a discovery cohort. Roughly 300 gigabases of sequencing data and around 85 million unique TCR sequences made up an early release that covered over 550 HLA-typed donors. Overall results and qualifications from the work: Correlated functional status among segregating V segments might reflect linkage disequilibrium, but an unknown experimental factor could not be ruled out. In an earlier analysis of 587 of the donors, most TCR beta V segments appeared in productive rearrangements about 90% or about 30% of the time, broadly matching IMGT annotations. The study gave a list of 150 to 200 TCR beta chains associated with cytomegalovirus. In both the original and validation cohorts, the classifier was reported to diagnose cytomegalovirus status with high specificity and sensitivity. A further reported finding was that TCR beta sequences accurately predicted the HLA-A and HLA-B alleles for most subjects in the first cohort. V-gene and J-gene trimming of TCR beta chains was associated with a missense DCLRE1C variant in a later genetic analysis, and the association was replicated in an independent cohort. Some IMGT-functional V segments, including TRBV6-2 and TRBV6-3, could not be told apart with the 87-base-pair reads, so those segments were excluded. In a later analysis, the rate of TCR association differed among HLA loci, with DRB1 alleles having the most associated TCRs and HLA-C alleles having the fewest. Compared with the 666-donor mean, donors in an Asian-associated ancestry cluster had fewer N-insertions in productive TCRs, according to a later genetic analysis. According to a later analysis, most CMV-associated TCR beta chains appeared to be HLA-restricted, and the HLA associations seemed to be driven largely by CMV exposure. Three of the identified cytomegalovirus-associated TCR beta chains were confirmed in vitro to be specific for cytomegalovirus antigens. Presence/absence analyses assumed roughly uniform sequencing depth across donors, an assumption that may not hold. In a later analysis, several top co-occurrence clusters were reported to appear linked to parvovirus B19, influenza, CMV and Epstein-Barr virus. Most TCR sequences were observed very rarely across donors, whereas some public TCRs were present in many individuals. The authors suggested that the approach could potentially be extended to other disease states and immunological phenotypes. A cluster of highly shared sequence variants was judged likely to be a technical artifact of the sequencing pipeline. Specific HLA alleles were associated with 15,000 to 20,000 TCR beta sequences at a false discovery rate of 0.05 in a later analysis. This cohort had only TCR beta chains sequenced, and the lack of alpha or paired-chain data limited which features could be detected. About 17 rarely observed V segments, including chromosome 9 orphons, were excluded from the earlier analysis of a few hundred of the donors because counts were too low. Because HLA typing was missing for some donors at each locus, association tests included only the typed subset. For the cohort, immune exposure information was limited to CMV serostatus. A later analysis found that HLA-associated TCR beta chains were more clonally expanded and had lower generation probabilities than equally common non-associated chains. When HLA alleles, especially DR and DQ, strongly co-occurred, TCR associations were difficult to assign to individual alleles.

Reading the germline V gene gives CDR1 SGHTA and CDR2 FQGNSA. Spanning cysteine to phenylalanine, the CDR3 consists of 17 amino acids. Here the CDR3 DNA is all that survives: 51 bases in frame from base 1. V and J are trimmed by 1 base and 5 bases, and the gene matches miss 8 bases of the junction. Recombination linked TRBV7-2 to TRBJ2-2; 9 bases in the junction line up with TRBD1. The sequenced material came from PBMCs. The sequence came from a man between 18 and 29 years old in good health and CMV-seronegative. At the DNA level, the sequence is TGTGCCAGCAGCTTAGGTTCGGGACAGGGTATTACCGGGGAGCTGTTTTTT. Its protein reads: CASSLGSGQGITGELFF.